The 17 T cell receptor beta chains listed next were all sequenced from one sample in a study of regulatory T cells in long-lasting Graves disease (TCRdb year 2021). This specimen's time point label, per the study, means: newly diagnosed GD, antithyroid drugs for less than 3 months. RNA was extracted from PBMCs in TRIzol for both TCR sequencing and RNA sequencing. The library was generated by multiplex PCR. TCRdb shows the sequencer as Illumina HiSeq 4000. iRepertoire HTBI primers and Arm-PCR amplification of CDR3 regions were used to construct TCR beta libraries. TCRdb handled the public reads itself, with Q25 trimming in fastp and clone calling in MiXCR, and kept productive beta chains. Records with the same CDR3 protein are collapsed into one entry carrying the most frequent genes and DNA. The sample table holds approximately 400,000 distinct CDR3 sequences, of which roughly 16% were seen once. 20% to 25% of the sample goes to the ten largest clones.

This specimen was peripheral blood mononuclear cells (PBMCs), taken at new diagnosis, from a patient treated with antithyroid drugs. The source is a female donor with Graves disease.

The gene calls are TRBV6-1 and TRBJ2-1, with TRBD2 as a possible D gene (6 bases). Germline CDR1 and CDR2: MNHNS and SASEGT. This CDR3 is built from 13 residues. V lost 5 bases, J lost 10 bases, and 15 bases lay in between. The CDR3 loop is CASSQGLPLEQFF. As DNA, the CDR3 is TGTGCCAGCAGTCAGGGACTTCCTTTGGAGCAGTTCTTC.

In this sample, this clonotype turned up a few times. The chain recombines TRBV9 with TRBJ2-1; 9 positions agree with TRBD1. Germline V gene data show CDR1 as SGDLS and CDR2 as YYNGEE. This CDR3 is built from 14 residues. V lost 4 bases to trimming and J lost 8 bases; unmatched junction nucleotides: 7. In DNA form, the CDR3 reads TGTGCCAGCAGCACAGGGGGCGCGGTTTATGAGCAGTTCTTC. Amino acids: CASSTGGAVYEQFF.

This chain connects TRBV7-2 to TRBJ2-4; D is unresolved. Per germline, CDR1 SGHTA and CDR2 FQGNSA. V lost 5 bases and J lost 5, with 13 bases in between. CDR3 length: 14 residues. The CDR3 protein is CASSPSRSQNIQYF. The CDR3 DNA is TGTGCCAGCAGCCCCTCTCGGTCCCAAAACATTCAGTACTTC.

This clonotype appeared many times. The gene calls are TRBV5-4 and TRBJ2-7; the D is unclear. The length of the CDR3 is 11 residues. Trimming removed 4 bases at V and 5 bases at J, with 7 bases between. Germline values: CDR1 SGHNT, CDR2 YYREEE (reference sequence). CDR3 residues: CASSGPNEQYF. The CDR3 DNA follows: TGTGCCAGCAGCGGACCGAACGAGCAGTACTTC.

The sample holds many counts of this clonotype. The chain recombines TRBV9 with TRBJ1-2, with TRBD1 matching 8 bases. J was trimmed by 3 bases and V by 4 bases; bases with no gene match: 8. Germline assignment: CDR1 SGDLS and CDR2 YYNGEE. This CDR3 has 15 residues. The CDR3 sequence: CASSPQGAHDYGYTF. The CDR3 DNA reads as TGTGCCAGCAGCCCTCAGGGGGCGCATGACTATGGCTACACCTTC.

The CDR3 region has the DNA TGTGCCAGCAGCTTAAGGCCACTCAAACGCAGGGGACCGAACACCGGGGAGCTGTTTTTT. Protein sequence: CASSLRPLKRRGPNTGELFF. The chain combines TRBV7-3 with TRBJ2-2, with a possible D match to TRBD1 (6 bases). Per the germline V gene, CDR1 is SGHTA and CDR2 is FQGTGA. This CDR3 contains 20 residues. V lost 1 base and J 0 bases, leaving 21 bases between the germline ends. The full variable domain, in which reference TRBV7-3 and TRBJ2-2 provide the parts outside the CDR3, is GAGVSQTPSNKVTEKGKYVELRCDPISGHTALYWYRQSLGQGPEFLIYFQGTGAADDSGLPNDRFFAVRPEGSVSTLKIQRTERGDSAVYLCASSLRPLKRRGPNTGELFFGEGSRLTVL.

This clonotype showed up many times. J is TRBJ2-2 and V is TRBV6-1; TRBD1 aligns across 8 bases. The CDR3 covers 15 residues. Germline V gene sequence: CDR1 MNHNS, CDR2 SASEGT. After removal of 6 bases from V and 6 bases from J, the junction contained 9 bases not matched to a gene. Written as DNA, the CDR3 is TGTGCCAGCAGCTCTCAGGACAGGGTCGCCGGGGAGCTGTTTTTT. Amino acid sequence: CASSSQDRVAGELFF.

This clonotype was detected ten times or more. V usage is TRBV11-2 and J usage is TRBJ2-1; D call uncertain. This CDR3 comprises 12 residues. Trimming took off 1 base at V and 6 bases at J, with 4 bases between the two ends. The germline CDR1 and CDR2 sequences are SGHAT and FQNNGV. The CDR3 DNA sequence: TGTGCCAGCAGCTTAGTTGTCAATGAGCAGTTCTTC. This sequence encodes CASSLVVNEQFF.

This sequence joins TRBV18 and TRBJ2-7; TRBD1 matches 9 bases. The germline V gene has CDR1 KGHSH and CDR2 LQKENI. V shed 4 bases, J shed 6 bases, and the junction held 10 bases outside the gene matches. There are 15 residues in the CDR3. Written as DNA, the CDR3 is TGTGCCAGCTCACGGGCCCCGGGACAGGGAGGCGAGCAGTACTTC. As protein: CASSRAPGQGGEQYF.

V and J are TRBV4-1 and TRBJ2-2, with TRBD2 matching 11 bases. Germline CDR1 is MGHRA and CDR2 is YSYEKL. This CDR3 contains 17 residues. After removal of 2 bases from V and 6 bases from J, the junction contained 8 bases not matched to a gene. The CDR3 here is CASSQTSGSWEAGELFF. The DNA of the CDR3 is TGCGCCAGCAGCCAAACTAGCGGGAGCTGGGAGGCCGGGGAGCTGTTTTTT.

At least ten counts were recorded for this clonotype. This chain connects TRBV3-1 to TRBJ1-5; D might be TRBD1 (6 bases). Trimming removed 2 bases from V and 0 bases from J, with 11 bases in between. Germline CDR1 LGHDT, CDR2 YNNKEL (reference sequence). The CDR3 consists of 16 residues. DNA of the CDR3: TGTGCCAGCAGCCAATCCCAAGGGGGTAGCAATCAGCCCCAGCATTTT. The encoded protein is CASSQSQGGSNQPQHF. The full variable domain, completed using reference TRBV3-1 and TRBJ1-5, is DTAVSQTPKYLVTQMGNDKSIKCEQNLGHDTMYWYKQDSKKFLKIMFSYNNKELIINETVPNRFSPKSPDKAHLNLHINSLELGDSAVYFCASSQSQGGSNQPQHFGDGTRLSIL.

This clonotype was seen at least ten times. The gene calls are TRBV28 and TRBJ2-3, with TRBD2 matching 7 bases. Unmatched junction bases numbered 15, after V lost 2 bases and J lost 10 bases. Germline V CDR1 and CDR2: MDHEN, SYDVKM. The CDR3 has 16 amino acids. Written as DNA, the CDR3 is TGTGCCAGCAGTTTAGGAGCAGGCGGGAGCTTGATCTCGCAGTATTTT. Its protein is CASSLGAGGSLISQYF. The full variable domain, in which reference TRBV28 and TRBJ2-3 provide the parts outside the CDR3, is DVKVTQSSRYLVKRTGEKVFLECVQDMDHENMFWYRQDPGLGLRLIYFSYDVKMKEKGDIPEGYSVSREKKERFSLILESASTNQTSMYLCASSLGAGGSLISQYFGPGTRLTVL.

The chain combines TRBV18 with TRBJ1-1; 9 positions match TRBD1. Germline V gene lookup returns CDR1 KGHSH and CDR2 LQKENI. The trim removed 3 bases at V and 0 bases at J, leaving 5 bases unmatched. CDR3 length equals 16 residues. The CDR3 is CASSPRQGGLNTEAFF. The CDR3 bases are TGTGCCAGCTCACCTCGACAGGGGGGATTGAACACTGAAGCTTTCTTT.

This clonotype was seen repeatedly, ten times or more. The chain combines TRBV5-1 with TRBJ1-1; TRBD1 matches 9 bases. J gave up 6 bases and V 4 bases, and 7 bases lay outside the gene matches. This CDR3 has 14 residues. Germline V lookup: CDR1 SGHRS, CDR2 YFSETQ. The CDR3 is CASSPGDRVSEAFF. The CDR3 nucleotides are TGCGCCAGCAGCCCAGGGGACAGGGTGTCTGAAGCTTTCTTT.

This clonotype was found many times. The CDR3 reads CASSQRGGIREEQYF. DNA of the CDR3: TGTGCCAGCAGTCAAAGGGGCGGGATACGGGAGGAGCAGTACTTC. The chain employs TRBV7-2 and TRBJ2-7; possible D gene TRBD2, 6 bases. Trimming took 6 bases from V and 7 from J, leaving 22 bases between them. Looked up from germline, CDR1 is SGHTA and CDR2 is FQGNSA. This CDR3 has 15 residues.

This clonotype was recorded at least ten times. The rearrangement uses TRBV28 and TRBJ1-3; D possibly corresponds to TRBD1 (6 bases). The germline V gene has CDR1 MDHEN and CDR2 SYDVKM. V lost 10 bases and J lost 3, with 16 bases in between. The CDR3 covers 14 residues. CDR3 in amino acids: CATFHRASGNTIYF. DNA of the CDR3: TGTGCCACCTTCCACAGGGCAAGTGGAAACACCATATATTTT.

This clonotype was seen many times. This may be a read error: a much more frequent sequence differs by one nucleotide. The CDR3 sequence is CASSSPGGRIDTQYF. CDR3 DNA: TGTGCCAGCAGTTCCCCGGGGGGGCGGATAGATACGCAGTATTTT. V is TRBV28 and J is TRBJ2-3, with 8 bases identical to TRBD2. CDR1 MDHEN and CDR2 SYDVKM come from the germline V gene. The CDR3 covers 15 residues. V trimming: 4 bases; J trimming: 5 bases; junction bases outside the gene matches: 8.